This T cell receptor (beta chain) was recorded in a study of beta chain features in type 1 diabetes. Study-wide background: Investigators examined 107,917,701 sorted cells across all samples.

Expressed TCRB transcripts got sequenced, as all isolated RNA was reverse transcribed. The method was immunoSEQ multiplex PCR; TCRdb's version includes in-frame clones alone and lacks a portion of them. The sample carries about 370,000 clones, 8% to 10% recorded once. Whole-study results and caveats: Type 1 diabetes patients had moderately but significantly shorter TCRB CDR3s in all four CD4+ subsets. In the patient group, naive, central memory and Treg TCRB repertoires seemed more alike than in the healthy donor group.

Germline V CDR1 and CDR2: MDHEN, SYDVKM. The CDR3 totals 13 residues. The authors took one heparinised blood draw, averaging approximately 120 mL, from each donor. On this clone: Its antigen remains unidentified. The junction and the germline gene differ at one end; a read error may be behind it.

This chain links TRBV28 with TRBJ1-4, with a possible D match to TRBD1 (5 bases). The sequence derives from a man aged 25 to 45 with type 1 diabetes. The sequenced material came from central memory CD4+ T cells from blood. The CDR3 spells CASSLVGEKTLVF. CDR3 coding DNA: TGTGCCAGCAGTTTAGTAGGGGAGAAGACGTTGGTTTTT.